This TCR beta chain is drawn from a study of blood T cell repertoires in COVID-19. Study summary: Nucleic acid was either cDNA or gDNA, and it came from T cells, B-cell-depleted T cells, or PBMCs.

The CDR3 contains 17 residues. From germline, CDR1 is SGHRS and CDR2 YFSETQ. The V gene end was trimmed by 0 bases and the J gene end by 4 bases; junction bases not matched to a gene: 5. How the authors handled the data: Reference gene primers were amplified, and this amplification served to estimate nucleated cell counts. This table comes from immunoSEQ multiplex PCR, and its TCRdb copy is limited to in-frame clones, with some not included. V and J calls and clone size are those listed in that table; D and trimming were worked out from the DNA. The repertoire holds approximately 270,000 clones, with 88% as singletons. The count of this clone is one.

The V gene is TRBV5-1, the J gene TRBJ2-2; 11 bases map to TRBD2. This TCR was sampled from a man at least 80 years old with acute or convalescent COVID-19. The source material was peripheral blood. The CDR3 DNA reads as TGCGCCAGCAGCTTGGACCTTAGCGGGGGGGCCACCGGGGAGCTGTTTTTT. It translates to CASSLDLSGGATGELFF.